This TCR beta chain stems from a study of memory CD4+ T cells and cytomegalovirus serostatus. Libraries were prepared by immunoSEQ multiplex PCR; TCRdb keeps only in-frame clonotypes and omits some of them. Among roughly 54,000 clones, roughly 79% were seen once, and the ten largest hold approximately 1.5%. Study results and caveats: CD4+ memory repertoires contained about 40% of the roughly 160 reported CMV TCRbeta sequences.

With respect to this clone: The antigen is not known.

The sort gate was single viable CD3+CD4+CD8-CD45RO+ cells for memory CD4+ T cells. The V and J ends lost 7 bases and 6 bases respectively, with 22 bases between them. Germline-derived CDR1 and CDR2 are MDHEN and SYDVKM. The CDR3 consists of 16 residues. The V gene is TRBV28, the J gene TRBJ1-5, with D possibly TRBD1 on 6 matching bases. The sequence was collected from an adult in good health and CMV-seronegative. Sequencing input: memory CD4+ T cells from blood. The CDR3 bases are TGTGCCAGCATTGGGAGTACGGGGGGCGCGGGTCAGCCCCAGCATTTT. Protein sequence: CASIGSTGGAGQPQHF.